Sequencing of this TCR beta chain was carried out in a study of CD8+ T cells in alopecia areata. Study information: A regimen of oral tofacitinib, 5 to 10 mg twice daily, was given to treated patients.

Study conclusions and caveats: Sharing of TCRs across patients appeared less clear than in mice, possibly for HLA-related reasons.

As the sequencing template, cDNA was produced by extracting RNA and reverse transcribing it. Clones were sequenced by immunoSEQ multiplex PCR, and TCRdb holds only the in-frame ones, with some missing. The sample lists around 98,000 clones, 40% to 45% seen once, with around 0.8% in the top ten. This clone was seen more than once but under ten times. Its antigen remains unknown. Lesional scalp punch biopsies and peripheral blood came from alopecia areata patients. Trimming pared 2 bases from V and 0 bases from J, leaving 10 bases between. Germline loops: CDR1 MGHRA, CDR2 YSYEKL. The CDR3 is made up of 15 amino acids.

The TCR originated in a human donor with alopecia areata. Sequences were obtained from CD4+ T cells sorted from blood. This chain links TRBV4-1 with TRBJ1-1, with D possibly matching TRBD1 (6 bases). In DNA form, the CDR3 reads TGCGCCAGCAGCCAAAACGCAGGGGTGAACACTGAAGCTTTCTTT. Protein product: CASSQNAGVNTEAFF.